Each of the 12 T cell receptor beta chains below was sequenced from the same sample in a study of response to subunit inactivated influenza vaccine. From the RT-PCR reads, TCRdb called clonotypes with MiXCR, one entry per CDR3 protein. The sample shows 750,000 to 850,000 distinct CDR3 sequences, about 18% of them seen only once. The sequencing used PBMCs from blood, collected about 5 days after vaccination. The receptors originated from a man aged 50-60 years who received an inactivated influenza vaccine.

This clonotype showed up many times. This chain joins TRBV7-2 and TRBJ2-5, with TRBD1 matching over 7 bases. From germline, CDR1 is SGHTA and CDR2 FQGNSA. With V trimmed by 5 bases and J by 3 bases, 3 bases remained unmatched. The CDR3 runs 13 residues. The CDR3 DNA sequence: TGTGCCAGCAGCAGGGACAGAAAAGAGACCCAGTACTTC. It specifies CASSRDRKETQYF.

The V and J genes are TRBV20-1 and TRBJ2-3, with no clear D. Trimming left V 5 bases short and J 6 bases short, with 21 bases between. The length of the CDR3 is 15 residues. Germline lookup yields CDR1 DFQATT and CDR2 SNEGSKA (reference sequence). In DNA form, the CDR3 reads TGCAGTGCTCAGACCCGCCGGGCCCAAGAGGATACGCAGTATTTT. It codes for CSAQTRRAQEDTQYF.

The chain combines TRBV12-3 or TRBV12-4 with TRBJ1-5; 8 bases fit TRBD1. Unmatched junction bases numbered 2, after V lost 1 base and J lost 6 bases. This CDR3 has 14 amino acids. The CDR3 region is CASSLGTGRQPQHF. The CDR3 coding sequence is TGTGCCAGCAGTTTAGGGACAGGGCGTCAGCCCCAGCATTTT.

The CDR3 bases are TGTGCCACCAGCGCCGGGACAGACTACGAGCAGTACTTC. It codes for CATSAGTDYEQYF. The J gene is TRBJ2-7, the V gene TRBV15; 7 bases are shared with TRBD1. Unmatched junction bases numbered 4, after V lost 5 bases and J lost 3 bases. CDR1 and CDR2 from the germline V gene are LNHNV and YYDKDF (reference sequence). This CDR3 comprises 13 residues.

Written as DNA, the CDR3 is TGCAGTGCTCGGGACCCGGGACAGTCCTACGAGCAGTACTTC. It is translated as CSARDPGQSYEQYF. This chain links TRBV20-1 with TRBJ2-7, with 7 bases fitting TRBD1. Looked up from germline, CDR1 is DFQATT and CDR2 is SNEGSKA (reference sequence). This CDR3 is 14 amino acids long. The V and J ends lost 5 bases and 1 base, in that order; junction bases with no gene match: 8.

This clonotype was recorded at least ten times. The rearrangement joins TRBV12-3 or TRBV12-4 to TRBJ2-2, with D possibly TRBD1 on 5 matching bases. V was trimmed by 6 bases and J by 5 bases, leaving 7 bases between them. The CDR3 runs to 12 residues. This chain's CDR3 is CASSPGTGELFF. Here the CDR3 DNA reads TGTGCCAGCAGCCCAGGGACCGGGGAGCTGTTTTTT.

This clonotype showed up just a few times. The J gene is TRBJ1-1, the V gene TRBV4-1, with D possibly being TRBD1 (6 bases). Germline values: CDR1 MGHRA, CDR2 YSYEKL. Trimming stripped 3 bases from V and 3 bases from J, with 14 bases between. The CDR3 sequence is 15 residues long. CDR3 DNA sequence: TGCGCCAGCAGCCACCTTCCGAGGGGGGACACTGAAGCTTTCTTT. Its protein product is CASSHLPRGDTEAFF.

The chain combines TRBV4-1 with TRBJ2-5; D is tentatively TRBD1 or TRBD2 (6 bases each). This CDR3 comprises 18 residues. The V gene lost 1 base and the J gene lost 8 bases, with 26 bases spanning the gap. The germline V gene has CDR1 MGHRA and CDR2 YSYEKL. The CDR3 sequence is CASSQAPHPGPEGGTQYF. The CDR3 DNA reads TGCGCCAGCAGCCAAGCTCCCCACCCGGGTCCAGAGGGGGGTACCCAGTACTTC.

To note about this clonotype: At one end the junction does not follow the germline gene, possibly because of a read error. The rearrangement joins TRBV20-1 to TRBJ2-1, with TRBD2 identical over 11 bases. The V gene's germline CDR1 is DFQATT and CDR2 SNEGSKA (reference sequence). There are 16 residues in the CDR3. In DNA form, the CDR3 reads TGCTGTGCTAGAGATCTCCTAGCGGGGGGAAACAATGAGCAGTTCTTC. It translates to CCARDLLAGGNNEQFF.

As DNA, the CDR3 is TGTGCCACCACGATATCCTCGCGGGAGGGCAACGAGCAGTACTTC. Its translation is CATTISSREGNEQYF. The V gene is TRBV10-3, the J gene TRBJ2-7; 9 bases are a match to TRBD2. The CDR3 spans 15 residues. J was trimmed by 5 bases and V by 10 bases; bases with no gene match: 15. Germline lookup yields CDR1 ENHRY and CDR2 SYGVKD.

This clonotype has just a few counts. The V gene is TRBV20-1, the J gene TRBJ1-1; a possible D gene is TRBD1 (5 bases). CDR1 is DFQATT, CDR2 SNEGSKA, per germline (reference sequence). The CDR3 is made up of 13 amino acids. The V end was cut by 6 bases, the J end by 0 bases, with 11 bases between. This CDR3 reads CSAPGLMNTEAFF. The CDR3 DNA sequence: TGCAGTGCCCCGGGGCTGATGAACACTGAAGCTTTCTTT.

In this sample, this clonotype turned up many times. The CDR3 region is CSASPGTVSYEQYF. The CDR3 bases are TGCAGTGCTAGCCCCGGGACAGTCTCCTACGAGCAGTACTTC. This chain links TRBV20-1 with TRBJ2-7; 7 positions match TRBD1. Unmatched junction bases numbered 5, after V lost 3 bases and J lost 0 bases. CDR1 DFQATT and CDR2 SNEGSKA come from the germline V gene (reference sequence). The CDR3 runs 14 residues.